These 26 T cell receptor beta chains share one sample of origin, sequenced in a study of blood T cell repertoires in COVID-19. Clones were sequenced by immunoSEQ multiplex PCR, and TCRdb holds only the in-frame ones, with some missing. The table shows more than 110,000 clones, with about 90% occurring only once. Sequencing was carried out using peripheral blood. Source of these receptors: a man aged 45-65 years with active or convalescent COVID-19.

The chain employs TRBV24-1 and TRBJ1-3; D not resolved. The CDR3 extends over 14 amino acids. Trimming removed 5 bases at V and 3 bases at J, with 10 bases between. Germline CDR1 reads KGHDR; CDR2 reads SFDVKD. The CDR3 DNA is TGTGCCACCAGTGCTGGGAGAGGTGGAAACACCATATATTTT. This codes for CATSAGRGGNTIYF.

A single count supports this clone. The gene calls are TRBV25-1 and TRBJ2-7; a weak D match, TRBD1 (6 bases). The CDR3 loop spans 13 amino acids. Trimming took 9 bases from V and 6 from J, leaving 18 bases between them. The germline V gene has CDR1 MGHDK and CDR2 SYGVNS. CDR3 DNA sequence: TGTGCCAGTAGTACCGGGACACCCTCCGAGCAGTACTTC. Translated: CASSTGTPSEQYF.

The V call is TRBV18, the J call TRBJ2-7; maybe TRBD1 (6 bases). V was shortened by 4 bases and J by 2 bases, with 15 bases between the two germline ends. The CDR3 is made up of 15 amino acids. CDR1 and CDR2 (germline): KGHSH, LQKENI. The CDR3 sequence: CASSRTGTYAYEQYF. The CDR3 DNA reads TGTGCCAGCTCACGCACCGGGACATATGCCTACGAGCAGTACTTC.

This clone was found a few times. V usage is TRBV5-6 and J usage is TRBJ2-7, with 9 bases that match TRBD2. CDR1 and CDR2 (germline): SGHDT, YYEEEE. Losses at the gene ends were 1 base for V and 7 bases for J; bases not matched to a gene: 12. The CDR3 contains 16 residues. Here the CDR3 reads CASSLRIGGRGGEQYF. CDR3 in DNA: TGTGCCAGCAGCTTGCGAATCGGCGGGAGGGGAGGGGAGCAGTACTTC.

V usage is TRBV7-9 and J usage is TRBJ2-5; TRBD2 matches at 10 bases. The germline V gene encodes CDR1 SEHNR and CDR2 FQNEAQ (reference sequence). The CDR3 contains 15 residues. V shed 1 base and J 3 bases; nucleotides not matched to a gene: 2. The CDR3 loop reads CASSLGTSGKETQYF. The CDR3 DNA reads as TGTGCCAGCAGCTTAGGAACTAGCGGGAAAGAGACCCAGTACTTC.

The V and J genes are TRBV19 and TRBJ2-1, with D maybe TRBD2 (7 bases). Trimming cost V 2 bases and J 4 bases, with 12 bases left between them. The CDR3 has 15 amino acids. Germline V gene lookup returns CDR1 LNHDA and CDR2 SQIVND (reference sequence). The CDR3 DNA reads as TGTGCCAGTAGTATAAAAAGCGGGACATACAATGAGCAGTTCTTC. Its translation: CASSIKSGTYNEQFF.

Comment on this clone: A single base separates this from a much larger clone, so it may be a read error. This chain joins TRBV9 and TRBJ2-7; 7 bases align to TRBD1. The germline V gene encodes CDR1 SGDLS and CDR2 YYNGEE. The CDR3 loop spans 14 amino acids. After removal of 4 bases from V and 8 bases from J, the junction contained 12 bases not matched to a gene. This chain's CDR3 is CASSIVGQASKQYF. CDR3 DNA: TGTGCCAGCAGCATAGTTGGACAGGCCTCCAAGCAGTACTTC.

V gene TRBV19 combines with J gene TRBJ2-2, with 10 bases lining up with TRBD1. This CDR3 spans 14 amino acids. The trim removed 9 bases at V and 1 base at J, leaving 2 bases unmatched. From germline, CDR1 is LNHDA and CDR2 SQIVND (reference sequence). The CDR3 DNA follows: TGTGCCAGCGGACAGGGGGTGAACACCGGGGAGCTGTTTTTT. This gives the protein CASGQGVNTGELFF.

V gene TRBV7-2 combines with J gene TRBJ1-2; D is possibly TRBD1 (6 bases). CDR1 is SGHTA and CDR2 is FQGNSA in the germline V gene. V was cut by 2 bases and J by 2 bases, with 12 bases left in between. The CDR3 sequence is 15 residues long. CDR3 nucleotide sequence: TGTGCCAGCAGCTTACGGGAGGGGGGCAACTATGGCTACACCTTC. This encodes CASSLREGGNYGYTF. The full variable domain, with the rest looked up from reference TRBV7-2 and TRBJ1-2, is GAGVSQSPSNKVTEKGKDVELRCDPISGHTALYWYRQSLGQGLEFLIYFQGNSAPDKSGLPSDRFSAERTGGSVSTLTIQRTQQEDSAVYLCASSLREGGNYGYTFGSGTRLTVV.

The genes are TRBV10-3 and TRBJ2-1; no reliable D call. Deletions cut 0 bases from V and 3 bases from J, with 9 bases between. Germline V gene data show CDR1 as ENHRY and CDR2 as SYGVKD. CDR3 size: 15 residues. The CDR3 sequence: CAISESIGGYNEQFF. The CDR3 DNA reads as TGTGCCATCAGTGAGTCGATAGGCGGCTACAATGAGCAGTTCTTC.

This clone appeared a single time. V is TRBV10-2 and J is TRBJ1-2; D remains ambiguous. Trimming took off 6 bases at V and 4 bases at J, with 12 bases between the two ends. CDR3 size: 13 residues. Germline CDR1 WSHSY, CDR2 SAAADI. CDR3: CASSQDFSYGYTF. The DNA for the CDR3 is TGCGCCAGCAGCCAGGATTTCTCCTATGGCTACACCTTC.

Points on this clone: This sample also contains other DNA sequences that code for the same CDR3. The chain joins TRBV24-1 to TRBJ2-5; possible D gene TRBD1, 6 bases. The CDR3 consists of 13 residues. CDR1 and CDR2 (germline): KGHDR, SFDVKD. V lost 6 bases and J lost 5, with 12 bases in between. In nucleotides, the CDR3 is TGTGCCACCAGTTCGGGCAGGGGCGAGACCCAGTACTTC. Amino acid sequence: CATSSGRGETQYF.

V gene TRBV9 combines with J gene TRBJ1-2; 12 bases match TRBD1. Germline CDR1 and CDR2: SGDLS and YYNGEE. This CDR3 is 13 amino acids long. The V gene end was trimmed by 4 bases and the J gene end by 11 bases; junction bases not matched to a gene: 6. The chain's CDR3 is CASSPRDRGPYTF. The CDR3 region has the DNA TGTGCCAGCAGCCCTAGGGACAGGGGGCCGTACACCTTC. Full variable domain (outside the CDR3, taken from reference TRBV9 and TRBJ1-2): DSGVTQTPKHLITATGQRVTLRCSPRSGDLSVYWYQQSLDQGLQFLIQYYNGEERAKGNILERFSAQQFPDLHSELNLSSLELGDSALYFCASSPRDRGPYTFGSGTRLTVV.

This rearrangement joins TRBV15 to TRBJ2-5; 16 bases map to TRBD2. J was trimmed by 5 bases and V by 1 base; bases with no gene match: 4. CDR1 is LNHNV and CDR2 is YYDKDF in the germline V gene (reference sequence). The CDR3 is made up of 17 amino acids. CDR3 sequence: CATSRGGLAGGPETQYF. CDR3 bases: TGTGCCACCAGCAGAGGGGGACTAGCGGGAGGGCCGGAGACCCAGTACTTC.

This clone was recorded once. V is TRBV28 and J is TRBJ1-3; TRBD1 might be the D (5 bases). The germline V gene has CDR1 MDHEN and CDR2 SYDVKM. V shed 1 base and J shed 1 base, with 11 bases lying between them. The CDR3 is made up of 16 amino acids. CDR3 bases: TGTGCCAGCAGTTTATCTCTGGGGGGATCTGGAAACACCATATATTTT. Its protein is CASSLSLGGSGNTIYF. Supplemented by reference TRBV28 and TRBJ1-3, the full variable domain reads DVKVTQSSRYLVKRTGEKVFLECVQDMDHENMFWYRQDPGLGLRLIYFSYDVKMKEKGDIPEGYSVSREKKERFSLILESASTNQTSMYLCASSLSLGGSGNTIYFGEGSWLTVV.

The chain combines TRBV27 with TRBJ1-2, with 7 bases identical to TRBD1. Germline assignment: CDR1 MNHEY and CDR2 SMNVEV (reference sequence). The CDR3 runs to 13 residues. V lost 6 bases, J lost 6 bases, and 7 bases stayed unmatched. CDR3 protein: CASRHRTGDGYTF. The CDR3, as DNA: TGTGCCAGCAGGCATAGAACAGGGGATGGCTACACCTTC.

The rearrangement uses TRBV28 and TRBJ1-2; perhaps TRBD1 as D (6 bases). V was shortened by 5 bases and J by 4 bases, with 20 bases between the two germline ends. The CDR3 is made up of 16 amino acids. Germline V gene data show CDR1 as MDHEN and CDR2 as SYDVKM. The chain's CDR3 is CASSPTLPGQRYGYTF. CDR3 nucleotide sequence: TGTGCCAGCAGTCCGACACTACCCGGACAGCGCTATGGCTACACCTTC.

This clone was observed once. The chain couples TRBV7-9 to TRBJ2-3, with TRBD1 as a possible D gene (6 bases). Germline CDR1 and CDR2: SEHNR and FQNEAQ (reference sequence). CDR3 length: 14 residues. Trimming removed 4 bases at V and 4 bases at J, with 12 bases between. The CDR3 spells CASSSYRDADTQYF. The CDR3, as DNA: TGTGCCAGCAGCTCCTACAGGGACGCAGATACGCAGTATTTT. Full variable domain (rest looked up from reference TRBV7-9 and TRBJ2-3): DTGVSQNPRHKITKRGQNVTFRCDPISEHNRLYWYRQTLGQGPEFLTYFQNEAQLEKSRLLSDRFSAERPKGSFSTLEIQRTEQGDSAMYLCASSSYRDADTQYFGPGTRLTVL.

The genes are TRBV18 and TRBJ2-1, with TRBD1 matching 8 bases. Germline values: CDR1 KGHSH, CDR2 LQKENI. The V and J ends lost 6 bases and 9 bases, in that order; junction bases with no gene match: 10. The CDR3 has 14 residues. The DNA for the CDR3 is TGTGCCAGCTCGCCTCGGACAGGGCCCGGTGAGCAGTTCTTC. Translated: CASSPRTGPGEQFF.

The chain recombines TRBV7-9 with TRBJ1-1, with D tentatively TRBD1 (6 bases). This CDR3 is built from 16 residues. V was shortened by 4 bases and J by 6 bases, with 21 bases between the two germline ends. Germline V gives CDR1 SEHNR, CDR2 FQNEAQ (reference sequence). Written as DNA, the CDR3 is TGTGCCAGCAGCTCCCGACGGCAGGGGCGGGTCGCTGAAGCTTTCTTT. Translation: CASSSRRQGRVAEAFF.

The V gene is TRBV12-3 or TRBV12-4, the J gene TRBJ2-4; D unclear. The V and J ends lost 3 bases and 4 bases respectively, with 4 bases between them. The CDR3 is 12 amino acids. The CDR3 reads CASSFSKNIQYF. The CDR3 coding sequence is TGTGCCAGCAGTTTTAGTAAAAACATTCAGTACTTC.

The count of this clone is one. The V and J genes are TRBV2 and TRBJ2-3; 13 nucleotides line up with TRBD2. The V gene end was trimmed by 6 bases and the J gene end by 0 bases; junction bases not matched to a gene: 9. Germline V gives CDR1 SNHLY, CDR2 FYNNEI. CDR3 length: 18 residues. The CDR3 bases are TGTGCCAGCAGCCGGACTAGCGGGAGTTCCTTTAGCACAGATACGCAGTATTTT. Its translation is CASSRTSGSSFSTDTQYF.

CDR3 in DNA: TGTGCCAGCAGGCGGGACAGGGGGCTAGCTAATGAAAAACTGTTTTTT. Translation gives CASRRDRGLANEKLFF. The genes are TRBV27 and TRBJ1-4; 12 positions match TRBD1. Germline values: CDR1 MNHEY, CDR2 SMNVEV (reference sequence). V gave up 6 bases and J gave up 3 bases; unmatched junction bases: 5. This CDR3 is 16 amino acids long.

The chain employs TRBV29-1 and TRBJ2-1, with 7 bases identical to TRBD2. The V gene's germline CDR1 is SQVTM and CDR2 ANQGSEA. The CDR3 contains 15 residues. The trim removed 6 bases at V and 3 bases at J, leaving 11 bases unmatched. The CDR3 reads CSVGGVQGVYNEQFF. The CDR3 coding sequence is TGCAGCGTGGGAGGGGTGCAGGGAGTCTACAATGAGCAGTTCTTC.

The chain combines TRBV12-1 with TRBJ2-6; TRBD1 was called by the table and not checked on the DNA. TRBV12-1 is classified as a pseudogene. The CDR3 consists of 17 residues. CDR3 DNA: TGTGCCAGCAGCCCTGTCCCTGTACAAAGTCGGGCCAACGTCCTGACTTTC. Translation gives CASSPVPVQSRANVLTF.

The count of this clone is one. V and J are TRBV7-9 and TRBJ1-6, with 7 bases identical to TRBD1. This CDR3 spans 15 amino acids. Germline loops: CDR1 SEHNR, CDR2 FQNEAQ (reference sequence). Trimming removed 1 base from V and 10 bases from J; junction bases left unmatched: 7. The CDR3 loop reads CASSLVTGTKSPLHF. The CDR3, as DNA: TGTGCCAGCAGCTTAGTGACAGGGACAAAGTCACCCCTCCACTTT.